Below are 8 T cell receptor beta chains sequenced from a single sample in a study of control samples from healthy donors and cancer patients. Using immunoSEQ multiplex PCR, the repertoire was profiled, and TCRdb retains in-frame clones only, with some absent. The sample has approximately 94,000 clones; roughly 90% are singletons. The sample was blood. These receptor sequences come from a woman aged 30 to 39 in good health.

The chain is built from TRBV6-1 and TRBJ1-5, with a weak D call TRBD1 (5 bases). The germline V and J ends were trimmed by 2 bases and 0 bases, with 5 bases remaining between them. The CDR3 is 14 amino acids. In germline, CDR1 is MNHNS, CDR2 SASEGT. The CDR3 DNA is TGTGCCAGCAGTGAAAGGGGTAGCAATCAGCCCCAGCATTTT. This translates into CASSERGSNQPQHF.

The rearrangement joins TRBV6-5 to TRBJ1-1, with 7 bases identical to TRBD1. V lost 10 bases, J lost 5 bases, and 4 bases stayed unmatched. Germline V CDR1 and CDR2: MNHEY, SVGAGI. The CDR3 totals 11 residues. The CDR3 is CATRGQTEAFF. The CDR3 bases are TGTGCCACCAGGGGACAGACTGAAGCTTTCTTT.

The chain carries TRBV5-1 and TRBJ2-5; D perhaps matches TRBD2 (6 bases). Deletions cut 3 bases from V and 3 bases from J, with 15 bases between. Per the germline V gene, CDR1 is SGHRS and CDR2 is YFSETQ. The CDR3 totals 15 residues. CDR3 in DNA: TGCGCCAGCAGCTCGTGGCGGGACGGGGAAGAGACCCAGTACTTC. This encodes CASSSWRDGEETQYF.

The rearrangement joins TRBV28 to TRBJ1-5; D is unclear. This CDR3 has 16 amino acids. V lost 6 bases to trimming and J lost 0 bases, with 15 bases between them. Germline values: CDR1 MDHEN, CDR2 SYDVKM. DNA for the CDR3: TGTGCCAGCAGCCTTCCCACTACTAATAGCAATCAGCCCCAGCATTTT. Its translation: CASSLPTTNSNQPQHF.

The chain recombines TRBV5-1 with TRBJ2-7; possibly TRBD1 for D (6 bases). The CDR3 has 12 residues. Trimming took 3 bases from V and 3 from J, leaving 7 bases between them. Germline V gene sequence: CDR1 SGHRS, CDR2 YFSETQ. Written as DNA, the CDR3 is TGCGCCAGCAGCTCGGACAGCTACGAGCAGTACTTC. It yields the protein CASSSDSYEQYF. Supplemented by reference TRBV5-1 and TRBJ2-7, the full variable domain reads KAGVTQTPRYLIKTRGQQVTLSCSPISGHRSVSWYQQTPGQGLQFLFEYFSETQRNKGNFPGRFSGRQFSNSRSEMNVSTLELGDSALYLCASSSDSYEQYFGPGTRLTVT.

The chain is built from TRBV15 and TRBJ1-2, with 8 positions matching TRBD1. The CDR3 extends over 15 amino acids. Germline CDR1 reads LNHNV; CDR2 reads YYDKDF (reference sequence). The junction had 7 bases not matched to a gene; V was cut back by 5 bases and J by 2 bases. CDR3 amino acids: CATSRGDRNNYGYTF. CDR3 sequence (DNA): TGTGCCACCAGCCGAGGGGACAGGAACAACTATGGCTACACCTTC.

The chain couples TRBV7-2 to TRBJ1-5; D is possibly TRBD1 (5 bases). The length of the CDR3 is 14 residues. Per germline, CDR1 SGHTA and CDR2 FQGNSA. The ends were cut back, 5 bases at V and 11 bases at J, with 19 bases in the middle. For the CDR3, the DNA is TGTGCCAGCAGCAAAACGAGGGCGGGAGGGGCCCAGCATTTT. Translation: CASSKTRAGGAQHF. Full variable domain (outside the CDR3, taken from reference TRBV7-2 and TRBJ1-5): GAGVSQSPSNKVTEKGKDVELRCDPISGHTALYWYRQSLGQGLEFLIYFQGNSAPDKSGLPSDRFSAERTGGSVSTLTIQRTQQEDSAVYLCASSKTRAGGAQHFGDGTRLSIL.

In its sample, this clone was seen once. V is TRBV4-2 and J is TRBJ2-7, with 9 bases matching TRBD2. V dropped 0 bases and J dropped 5; count of bases not matched to a gene: 5. Germline V lookup: CDR1 LGHNA, CDR2 YNFKEQ. CDR3 length: 15 residues. CDR3 nucleotides: TGTGCCAGCAGCCAAGATTGGACTAGCGAGCACGAGCAGTACTTC. This codes for CASSQDWTSEHEQYF.